A selection of T cell receptor beta chains follows, all from one sample in a study of blood T cells in healthy people across ages. TCRdb fed the 5' RACE reads into MiXCR, producing one record per CDR3 protein. The table has 1.5 million or so distinct CDR3 sequences, approximately 43% seen once. The sequenced sample was blood. The source of these receptors is a woman under 30 in good health. Each CDR3 is given with its conserved first and last residue. A D gene is named only where the DNA matches it firmly. Size is omitted from some rows. Given values are once, few, many or a class for expanded clones.

abundance: few
j_gene: TRBJ2-5
v_gene: TRBV10-3
d_gene: TRBD1
CDR3nt: TGTGCCATCAGTGACGGGGCAGGGGGCAAGGATGAGCAGTACTTC
CDR3aa: CAISDGAGGKDEQYF

abundance: -
j_gene: TRBJ1-6
v_gene: TRBV7-9
d_gene: -
CDR3nt: TGTGCCAGCATCTCACCCTGGGGGGGAGAGAATAATTCACCCCTCCACTTT
CDR3aa: CASISPWGGENNSPLHF

abundance: once
j_gene: TRBJ2-2
v_gene: TRBV7-9
d_gene: TRBD2
CDR3nt: TGTGCCAGCAGCTTAACCGGGACTAGCGGGAGTCGGGACACCGGGGAGCTGTTTTTT
CDR3aa: CASSLTGTSGSRDTGELFF

abundance: -
j_gene: TRBJ1-2
v_gene: TRBV25-1
d_gene: TRBD1
CDR3nt: TGTGCCAGCAGTGGGATCGACAGGGTTTATGGCTACACCTTC
CDR3aa: CASSGIDRVYGYTF

abundance: -
j_gene: TRBJ2-5
v_gene: TRBV28
d_gene: -
CDR3nt: TGTGCCAGCAGGCAAACAGGGGGGGAAGAGACCCAGTACTTC
CDR3aa: CASRQTGGEETQYF

abundance: -
j_gene: TRBJ2-1
v_gene: TRBV7-2
d_gene: -
CDR3nt: TGTGCCAGCAGCTTAGGGGATACTGAGCAGTTCTTC
CDR3aa: CASSLGDTEQFF

abundance: -
j_gene: TRBJ2-2
v_gene: TRBV6-5
d_gene: -
CDR3nt: TGTGCCAGCAGTCCGCCCGAGGGTAGAGGCGGGGAGCTGTTTTTT
CDR3aa: CASSPPEGRGGELFF

abundance: once
j_gene: TRBJ2-7
v_gene: TRBV9
d_gene: -
CDR3nt: TGTGCCAGCAGCCCTATGTGGGGCGACTACGAGCAGTACTTC
CDR3aa: CASSPMWGDYEQYF

abundance: -
j_gene: TRBJ1-1
v_gene: TRBV7-2
d_gene: -
CDR3nt: TGTGCCAGCAGCTTATTGCCTCCACCGGCGGCCACTGAAGCTTTCTTT
CDR3aa: CASSLLPPPAATEAFF

abundance: many
j_gene: TRBJ2-3
v_gene: TRBV9
d_gene: TRBD2
CDR3nt: TGTGCCAGCAGCCGTAGCGGGAGGGCCCTGGATACGCAGTATTTT
CDR3aa: CASSRSGRALDTQYF

abundance: -
j_gene: TRBJ2-3
v_gene: TRBV18
d_gene: TRBD2
CDR3nt: TGTGCCAGCTCACCAACGAGACTAGCGGTCGGCGCAGATACGCAGTATTTT
CDR3aa: CASSPTRLAVGADTQYF

abundance: few
j_gene: TRBJ2-2
v_gene: TRBV12-3/TRBV12-4
d_gene: -
CDR3nt: TGTGCCAGCAGTTACGGTGACTCCGGGGAGCTGTTTTTT
CDR3aa: CASSYGDSGELFF

abundance: few
j_gene: TRBJ1-1
v_gene: TRBV12-3/TRBV12-4
d_gene: -
CDR3nt: TGTGCCGCCGGGTGGGGGAACACTGAAGCTTTCTTT
CDR3aa: CAAGWGNTEAFF

abundance: -
j_gene: TRBJ2-5
v_gene: TRBV6-1
d_gene: -
CDR3nt: TGTGCCAGCAGTGCTACCGGCCGGGAGACCCAGTACTTC
CDR3aa: CASSATGRETQYF

abundance: -
j_gene: TRBJ2-1
v_gene: TRBV30
d_gene: TRBD2
CDR3nt: TGTGCCTCTCCACTAGCGGGGAGTAGGTATGAGCAGTTCTTC
CDR3aa: CASPLAGSRYEQFF

abundance: -
j_gene: TRBJ1-2
v_gene: TRBV12-5
d_gene: -
CDR3nt: TGTGCTAGGGGTTTGTACCCAGGGCAAAGGGATGGCTACACCTTC
CDR3aa: CARGLYPGQRDGYTF

abundance: -
j_gene: TRBJ1-1
v_gene: TRBV6-5
d_gene: -
CDR3nt: TGTGCCAGCAGTTACTCGGGCAGGGGAGTTACTGAAGCTTTCTTT
CDR3aa: CASSYSGRGVTEAFF

abundance: few
j_gene: TRBJ1-1
v_gene: TRBV10-3
d_gene: -
CDR3nt: TGTGCCATCAGTGATGGAAACCCAATGAACACTGAAGCTTTCTTT
CDR3aa: CAISDGNPMNTEAFF

abundance: few
j_gene: TRBJ2-6
v_gene: TRBV18
d_gene: -
CDR3nt: TGTGCCAGCTCACCGACGACCAGTTCTGGGGCCAACGTCCTGACTTTC
CDR3aa: CASSPTTSSGANVLTF

abundance: few
j_gene: TRBJ2-1
v_gene: TRBV19
d_gene: -
CDR3nt: TGTGCCAGTAGTGCGCGTGGACAGGAGCAGTTCTTC
CDR3aa: CASSARGQEQFF

abundance: few
j_gene: TRBJ2-7
v_gene: TRBV12-3/TRBV12-4
d_gene: -
CDR3nt: TGTGCCAGCAGTCCCGGACACCGTTCTGCCGAGGGGCAGTACTTC
CDR3aa: CASSPGHRSAEGQYF

abundance: -
j_gene: TRBJ2-1
v_gene: TRBV5-6
d_gene: -
CDR3nt: TGTGCCAGCACAGGCGACTCCTACAATGAGCAGTTCTTC
CDR3aa: CASTGDSYNEQFF

abundance: -
j_gene: TRBJ1-2
v_gene: TRBV7-2
d_gene: -
CDR3nt: TGTGCCAGCAGCTCAGGGACGCTAACCAACTATGGCTACACCTTC
CDR3aa: CASSSGTLTNYGYTF

abundance: few
j_gene: TRBJ1-1
v_gene: TRBV27
d_gene: -
CDR3nt: TGTGCCAGCAGTTTAGACTATGGAGAGAACACTGAAGCTTTCTTT
CDR3aa: CASSLDYGENTEAFF

abundance: -
j_gene: TRBJ2-5
v_gene: TRBV20-1
d_gene: TRBD2
CDR3nt: TGCAGTGCGGAGAGCCCGGGGGGGCTGTACAATGAGCAGTACTTC
CDR3aa: CSAESPGGLYNEQYF

abundance: -
j_gene: TRBJ2-7
v_gene: TRBV10-3
d_gene: TRBD2
CDR3nt: TGTGCCTCCGGGAGGTACGGGTCCTACAATGAGCAGTACTTC
CDR3aa: CASGRYGSYNEQYF

abundance: few
j_gene: TRBJ2-7
v_gene: TRBV6-1
d_gene: -
CDR3nt: TGTGCCAGCAGTAAACGACAGGCCCCCTACGAGCAGTACTTC
CDR3aa: CASSKRQAPYEQYF

abundance: -
j_gene: TRBJ1-5
v_gene: TRBV20-1
d_gene: -
CDR3nt: TGCAGTGCGTCGCGAGCGGATCAGCCCCAGCATTTT
CDR3aa: CSASRADQPQHF

abundance: many
j_gene: TRBJ2-3
v_gene: TRBV12-3/TRBV12-4
d_gene: TRBD1
CDR3nt: TGTGCCAGCAGTCCACGGACAGGCACAAGCACAGATACGCAGTATTTT
CDR3aa: CASSPRTGTSTDTQYF

abundance: many
j_gene: TRBJ2-3
v_gene: TRBV7-3
d_gene: -
CDR3nt: TGTGCCAGCAGCTCTCGGGGCTCATCCACAGATACGCAGTATTTT
CDR3aa: CASSSRGSSTDTQYF

abundance: few
j_gene: TRBJ2-4
v_gene: TRBV20-1
d_gene: TRBD1
CDR3nt: TGCAGTGCTCGGGACAGGGGGTTGATCCAGTACTTC
CDR3aa: CSARDRGLIQYF

abundance: -
j_gene: TRBJ2-7
v_gene: TRBV28
d_gene: -
CDR3nt: TGTGCAATCACTAGCCTAAATACCCCCTACGAGCAGTACTTC
CDR3aa: CAITSLNTPYEQYF

abundance: -
j_gene: TRBJ2-7
v_gene: TRBV6-2/TRBV6-3
d_gene: TRBD2
CDR3nt: TGTGCCAGCGGTACACCGGGACTAGCGGGAGAGCAGTACTTC
CDR3aa: CASGTPGLAGEQYF

abundance: -
j_gene: TRBJ1-2
v_gene: TRBV29-1
d_gene: -
CDR3nt: TGCAGCGTTCCTCTTCAGGGCTCTCCTAACTATGGCTACACCTTC
CDR3aa: CSVPLQGSPNYGYTF

abundance: few
j_gene: TRBJ2-3
v_gene: TRBV10-3
d_gene: TRBD1
CDR3nt: TGTGCCATCAGTGACGGAACAGGGGGTGTATCAGATACGCAGTATTTT
CDR3aa: CAISDGTGGVSDTQYF

abundance: few
j_gene: TRBJ2-1
v_gene: TRBV4-1
d_gene: TRBD2
CDR3nt: TGCGCCAGCAGACCCTCCGGGACTAGTCAGGAGCAGTTCTTC
CDR3aa: CASRPSGTSQEQFF

abundance: -
j_gene: TRBJ2-7
v_gene: TRBV20-1
d_gene: -
CDR3nt: TGCAGTGCTAGAGGAGAGGGGTACGAGCAGTACTTC
CDR3aa: CSARGEGYEQYF

abundance: -
j_gene: TRBJ2-3
v_gene: TRBV7-9
d_gene: TRBD2
CDR3nt: TGTGCCAGCAGGCCCGGGACTAATGCGGATACGCAGTATTTT
CDR3aa: CASRPGTNADTQYF

abundance: -
j_gene: TRBJ2-3
v_gene: TRBV12-3/TRBV12-4
d_gene: -
CDR3nt: TGTGCCAGCAGTTCCCCCCGGGGAGCACTCACCACAGATACGCAGTATTTT
CDR3aa: CASSSPRGALTTDTQYF

abundance: -
j_gene: TRBJ2-1
v_gene: TRBV11-2
d_gene: -
CDR3nt: TGTGCCAGCGGCTTAGGGGACAAGCAGTTCTTC
CDR3aa: CASGLGDKQFF

abundance: few
j_gene: TRBJ2-3
v_gene: TRBV5-1
d_gene: -
CDR3nt: TGCGCCAGCAGATATCCGGCGACAGATACGCAGTATTTT
CDR3aa: CASRYPATDTQYF

abundance: -
j_gene: TRBJ2-7
v_gene: TRBV6-1
d_gene: TRBD1
CDR3nt: TGTGCCAGCACCGTAAACAGGGGGCTCACTGAGCAGTACTTC
CDR3aa: CASTVNRGLTEQYF